This paragraph reports one T cell receptor (beta chain). The germline CDR1 and CDR2 sequences are SGHRS and YFSETQ. Trimming shortened V by 9 bases and J by 1 base, and 16 bases separated the two germline ends. CDR3 length equals 14 residues. Generated by immunoSEQ multiplex PCR, the TCRdb table keeps only in-frame clones and is missing some. The sample records 150,000 or so clones, 85% to 90% being singletons. The source of the sample is a study of blood T cell repertoires in COVID-19. Study details: The analysed material was cDNA or gDNA that came from T cells, B-cell-depleted T cells, or PBMCs.

The chain employs TRBV5-1 and TRBJ1-1; D is possibly TRBD1 (5 bases). Input material: peripheral blood. This receptor was taken from a man aged 18-30 years with acute or convalescent COVID-19. The CDR3 protein is CATALWGGNTEAFF. CDR3 coding DNA: TGCGCCACTGCCCTCTGGGGGGGGAACACTGAAGCTTTCTTT. Full variable domain (outside the CDR3, taken from reference TRBV5-1 and TRBJ1-1): KAGVTQTPRYLIKTRGQQVTLSCSPISGHRSVSWYQQTPGQGLQFLFEYFSETQRNKGNFPGRFSGRQFSNSRSEMNVSTLELGDSALYLCATALWGGNTEAFFGQGTRLTVV.